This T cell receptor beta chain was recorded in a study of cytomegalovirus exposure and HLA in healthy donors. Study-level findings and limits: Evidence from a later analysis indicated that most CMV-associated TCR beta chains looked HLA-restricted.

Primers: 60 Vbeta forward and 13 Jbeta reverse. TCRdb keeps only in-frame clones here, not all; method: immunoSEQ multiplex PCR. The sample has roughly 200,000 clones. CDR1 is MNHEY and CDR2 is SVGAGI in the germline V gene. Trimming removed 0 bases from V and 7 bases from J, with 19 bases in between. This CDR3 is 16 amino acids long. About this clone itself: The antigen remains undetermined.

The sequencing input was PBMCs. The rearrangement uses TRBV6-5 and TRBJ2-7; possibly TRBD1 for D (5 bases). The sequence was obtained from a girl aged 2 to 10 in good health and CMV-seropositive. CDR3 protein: CASSYSAGNPSTEQYF. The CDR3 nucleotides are TGTGCCAGCAGTTACTCAGCAGGGAATCCCTCTACGGAGCAGTACTTC.